The subject of this entry is one T cell receptor beta chain. This clone showed up just once. The clone's antigen remains unknown. There are no base qualities to consult, and no much larger clone falls within one base. The trial excluded patients who had a history of autoimmune disease or were on systemic immunosuppression. Peripheral blood for TCR sequencing was drawn from every dose cohort at baseline, at cycle 4 day 1 and at cycle 7 day 1. The samples were drawn from a first-in-human, open-label, multicenter phase I dose-escalation trial of ivuxolimab. Adults with locally advanced or metastatic melanoma, renal cell, hepatocellular, or head and neck squamous cell carcinoma were enrolled in the trial. Before TCR sequencing, CD4+ T cells and CD8+ T cells were sorted from peripheral blood as separate populations. This entry belongs to a study of OX40 agonist ivuxolimab in advanced cancers. Concerning the study at large: Ivuxolimab was an agonistic, fully human IgG2 monoclonal antibody directed against OX40 (CD134), a costimulatory receptor. Intravenous ivuxolimab was administered to patients every 2 weeks at six dose levels: 0.01, 0.1, 0.3, 1.5, 3 and 10 mg/kg. Of the approximately 50 dose-escalation patients, hepatocellular carcinoma was present in some 19, melanoma in some 15, renal cell carcinoma in 9 and head and neck cancer in 9. The dose-escalation cohort was approximately 83% male with a mean age of about 58 years, ranging from roughly 23 to 79. Prior anti-PD-1, anti-PD-L1 or anti-CTLA-4 therapy was permitted, and 40% to 50% of dose-escalation patients had received checkpoint inhibitors. Partial responses occurred in three dose-escalation patients: two with cutaneous melanoma and one with hepatocellular carcinoma. The point of sequencing TCRbeta in the periphery was to test whether ivuxolimab changed TCR sequence diversity and drove clonal T-cell expansion. The paper describes the monotherapy dose-escalation part (N = 52 patients) of the phase I trial of ivuxolimab.

V drops 6 bases and J drops 0 bases, leaving 17 bases in between. From cysteine to phenylalanine, the CDR3 is 16 amino acids long. Only CDR3 DNA is held: 48 bases, read in frame from base 1. Per the germline V gene, SNHLY is the CDR1 and FYNNEI is the CDR2. What the authors observed across the whole study: In the 0.1-3.0 mg/kg groups, partial responders were among the patients with the lowest normalized peripheral clonal expansion, particularly in CD8+ T cells. After ivuxolimab, more expanded clones were found on average in CD8+ T cells than in CD4+ T cells. Clonal expansion of both CD4+ and CD8+ blood T cells was observed from baseline to week 6 at doses 0.1 to 3.0 mg/kg. The antigen specificity of the clonally expanded peripheral T cells was not determined. Low levels of normalized T-cell clonal expansion were also seen in some nonresponding patients.

Genomic DNA was isolated from the sorted cells so that the TCRbeta CDR3 region could be sequenced. The immunoSEQ Assay was used to sequence the TCRbeta CDR3 regions. What TCRdb holds here is the immuneACCESS table cut down to in-frame rearrangements. Part of the clones is not present; checked against another copy, under half of the missing clones reflect an unresolved V gene, and the others are unexplained. Recorded for this sample are approximately 52,000 clones; approximately 94% of them occurred a single time. In total, the top ten clones hold approximately 12% of the sample. The receptor was derived from an adult with an advanced solid tumor such as melanoma, head and neck, liver or kidney cancer. Sequencing used CD4+ or CD8+ T cells sorted from blood, obtained in a trial of the OX40 agonist ivuxolimab. The sequence is built from TRBV2 and TRBJ1-1, with a weak D call of TRBD1 (5 bases match). The CDR3 protein is CASSDPGTVMNTEAFF. The bases are TGTGCCAGCAGCGACCCCGGGACGGTAATGAACACTGAAGCTTTCTTT.